These 29 T cell receptor beta chains came from one sample sequenced in a study of OX40 agonist ivuxolimab in advanced cancers. Measured with immunoSEQ multiplex PCR; TCRdb has only the in-frame clones, and not every one. The table shows more than 100,000 clones, with around 91% occurring only once. Here the sequenced sample was CD4+ or CD8+ T cells sorted from blood, taken in a trial of the OX40 agonist ivuxolimab. The receptors come from an adult with an advanced solid tumor such as melanoma, head and neck, liver or kidney cancer.

V usage is TRBV6-1 and J usage is TRBJ2-7, with 9 bases aligning to TRBD1. The CDR3 runs to 12 residues. Germline V gene data show CDR1 as MNHNS and CDR2 as SASEGT. V was clipped by 10 bases and J by 4 bases; unmatched bases: 5. The CDR3 DNA reads as TGTGCCACTCGGGACAGGGCTTACGAGCAGTACTTC. Protein: CATRDRAYEQYF.

The rearrangement uses TRBV7-2 and TRBJ2-7; 8 bases fit TRBD2. The ends lost 5 bases at V and 2 bases at J; junction bases unmatched: 8. CDR3 length: 15 residues. Per germline, CDR1 SGHTA and CDR2 FQGNSA. The CDR3 DNA reads TGTGCCAGCAGCCGTCTAGCGGGTGGACCCTACGAGCAGTACTTC. Its protein is CASSRLAGGPYEQYF. Using reference TRBV7-2 and TRBJ2-7 for the parts outside the CDR3, the full variable domain is GAGVSQSPSNKVTEKGKDVELRCDPISGHTALYWYRQSLGQGLEFLIYFQGNSAPDKSGLPSDRFSAERTGGSVSTLTIQRTQQEDSAVYLCASSRLAGGPYEQYFGPGTRLTVT.

The rearrangement joins TRBV7-3 to TRBJ2-1, with 11 bases lining up with TRBD2. Germline-derived CDR1 and CDR2 are SGHTA and FQGTGA. The CDR3 length is 17 residues. J was trimmed by 7 bases and V by 1 base; bases with no gene match: 9. This CDR3 is CASSLRRLAGGKNEQFF. The CDR3 bases are TGTGCCAGCAGCTTAAGGCGCCTAGCGGGGGGCAAAAATGAGCAGTTCTTC.

The chain employs TRBV10-3 and TRBJ2-4; D ambiguous. Germline V gene sequence: CDR1 ENHRY, CDR2 SYGVKD. V shed 2 bases and J shed 7 bases, with 12 bases lying between them. The CDR3 runs 14 residues. CDR3 nucleotides: TGTGCCATCAGTGAGAGGCCCCAAATGAACATTCAGTACTTC. Amino acids: CAISERPQMNIQYF.

V usage is TRBV6-4 and J usage is TRBJ2-5; tentatively, D is TRBD1 (6 bases). Germline CDR1 is MRHNA and CDR2 is SNTAGT. Trimming removed 2 bases from V and 5 bases from J, with 9 bases in between. This CDR3 comprises 13 residues. CDR3 coding DNA: TGTGCCAGCAGTGACAGGGGGTCGGAGACCCAGTACTTC. Translation: CASSDRGSETQYF.

This clone has only one observation. The chain carries TRBV5-8 and TRBJ2-7; 9 bases line up with TRBD1. The ends lost 0 bases at V and 4 bases at J; junction bases unmatched: 8. The length of the CDR3 is 16 residues. Germline V gene data show CDR1 as SGHTS and CDR2 as YDEGEE. CDR3 DNA: TGTGCCAGCAGCTTGGACAACAGGGGGCCCACTTACGAGCAGTACTTC. It encodes CASSLDNRGPTYEQYF.

This rearrangement joins TRBV7-2 to TRBJ2-7; either TRBD1 or TRBD2 may fit D (5 bases each). Germline CDR1 SGHTA, CDR2 FQGNSA. CDR3 length: 13 residues. Trimming shortened V by 3 bases and J by 2 bases, and 8 bases separated the two germline ends. The CDR3 protein is CASSFGTAYEQYF. CDR3 coding DNA: TGTGCCAGCAGCTTCGGGACCGCCTACGAGCAGTACTTC.

The chain combines TRBV19 with TRBJ2-4, with 7 bases that match TRBD1. This CDR3 is built from 16 residues. In germline, CDR1 is LNHDA, CDR2 SQIVND (reference sequence). V shed 4 bases and J 0 bases; nucleotides not matched to a gene: 6. In nucleotides, the CDR3 is TGTGCCAGTAGTACACGGGACAGACTAGCCAAAAACATTCAGTACTTC. Translating it yields CASSTRDRLAKNIQYF. The variable domain in full, completed from reference TRBV19 and TRBJ2-4, reads DGGITQSPKYLFRKEGQNVTLSCEQNLNHDAMYWYRQDPGQGLRLIYYSQIVNDFQKGDIAEGYSVSREKKESFPLTVTSAQKNPTAFYLCASSTRDRLAKNIQYFGAGTRLSVL.

The V and J genes are TRBV11-2 and TRBJ2-5, with 9 bases fitting TRBD2. CDR3 size: 14 residues. Germline CDR1 and CDR2: SGHAT and FQNNGV. V lost 3 bases to trimming and J lost 4 bases; unmatched junction nucleotides: 3. The CDR3 is CASSFGGGGETQYF. The CDR3 nucleotides read TGTGCCAGCAGCTTCGGCGGGGGGGGAGAGACCCAGTACTTC.

The chain recombines TRBV5-1 with TRBJ2-5, with unresolved D. There are 15 residues in the CDR3. Trimming took 4 bases from V and 4 from J, leaving 17 bases between them. CDR1 and CDR2 (germline): SGHRS, YFSETQ. CDR3 amino acids: CASSLIRARGETQYF. The CDR3 DNA is TGCGCCAGCAGCCTGATACGGGCCCGCGGAGAGACCCAGTACTTC.

In this sample, this clone turned up once. The chain employs TRBV6-5 and TRBJ2-2, with TRBD2 matching 8 bases. The V and J ends lost 8 bases and 0 bases, in that order; junction bases with no gene match: 5. Germline CDR1 MNHEY, CDR2 SVGAGI. The CDR3 totals 15 residues. As DNA, the CDR3 is TGTGCCAGCGCCGCGGGACTAGCGAACACCGGGGAGCTGTTTTTT. Amino acid sequence: CASAAGLANTGELFF.

The V and J genes are TRBV5-4 and TRBJ2-5; possibly TRBD1 for D (7 bases). The length of the CDR3 is 13 residues. The germline V gene encodes CDR1 SGHNT and CDR2 YYREEE (reference sequence). V was shortened by 2 bases and J by 5 bases, with 10 bases between the two germline ends. The CDR3 region is CASSFRGAETQYF. The CDR3 DNA follows: TGTGCCAGCAGCTTCAGGGGGGCCGAGACCCAGTACTTC.

The J gene is TRBJ2-7, the V gene TRBV19; D might be TRBD2 (6 bases). Germline CDR1 is LNHDA and CDR2 is SQIVND (reference sequence). Trimming left V 7 bases short and J 1 base short, with 11 bases between. The CDR3 runs to 13 residues. Here the CDR3 reads CASMGTQSYEQYF. CDR3 sequence (DNA): TGTGCCAGTATGGGGACTCAGTCCTACGAGCAGTACTTC.

The CDR3 region has the DNA TGTGCCAGCAGGACGGCCGAAAAACTGTTTTTT. It yields the protein CASRTAEKLFF. The chain recombines TRBV6-1 with TRBJ1-4; D ambiguous. Trimming removed 6 bases at V and 8 bases at J, with 7 bases between. CDR3 size: 11 residues. CDR1 and CDR2 from the germline V gene are MNHNS and SASEGT.

The chain employs TRBV7-3 and TRBJ2-2; D not resolved. The CDR3 length is 12 residues. Between the trimmed V and J ends, which lost 5 bases and 8 bases, there was a span of 9 bases. Germline V CDR1 and CDR2: SGHTA, FQGTGA. The DNA for the CDR3 is TGTGCCAGCAGCGCCCTGGGTGGGGAGCTGTTTTTT. Its protein is CASSALGGELFF.

The rearrangement joins TRBV19 to TRBJ1-4; 9 bases are a match to TRBD1. CDR1 LNHDA and CDR2 SQIVND come from the germline V gene (reference sequence). This CDR3 is 15 amino acids long. V dropped 9 bases and J dropped 3; count of bases not matched to a gene: 8. The CDR3 nucleotides read TGTGCCAGCCGCCCCGGGACAGGGTCTAATGAAAAACTGTTTTTT. The encoded protein is CASRPGTGSNEKLFF. Combining the CDR3 with reference TRBV19 and TRBJ1-4 gives the whole variable domain DGGITQSPKYLFRKEGQNVTLSCEQNLNHDAMYWYRQDPGQGLRLIYYSQIVNDFQKGDIAEGYSVSREKKESFPLTVTSAQKNPTAFYLCASRPGTGSNEKLFFGSGTQLSVL.

The chain has TRBV19 and TRBJ2-1; TRBD2 is a possible D gene (6 bases). The CDR3 has 13 amino acids. Germline lookup yields CDR1 LNHDA and CDR2 SQIVND (reference sequence). The V end lost 9 bases, the J end lost 5 bases, and 14 bases lay between the germline ends. The CDR3 region is CASHLSGHNEQFF. The CDR3 DNA reads TGTGCCAGCCACCTTAGCGGACACAATGAGCAGTTCTTC.

V usage is TRBV28 and J usage is TRBJ2-7, with TRBD1 as a possible D gene (6 bases). The V and J ends lost 5 bases and 6 bases respectively, with 14 bases between them. Germline lookup yields CDR1 MDHEN and CDR2 SYDVKM. The CDR3 sequence is 13 residues long. CDR3 region: CASSADGQREQYF. The DNA for the CDR3 is TGTGCCAGCAGTGCGGACGGACAGCGCGAGCAGTACTTC.

The rearrangement links TRBV10-3 to TRBJ1-4; maybe TRBD1 (6 bases). Trimming cost V 6 bases and J 3 bases, with 14 bases left between them. This CDR3 is 15 amino acids long. Germline V CDR1 and CDR2: ENHRY, SYGVKD. The CDR3 sequence: CAIRQNRDPNEKLFF. For the CDR3, the DNA is TGTGCCATCAGACAAAACAGGGACCCTAATGAAAAACTGTTTTTT.

This sequence joins TRBV7-8 and TRBJ2-2; TRBD1 matches 8 bases. This CDR3 comprises 17 residues. Germline CDR1 and CDR2: SGHVS and FQNEAQ. V lost 8 bases and J lost 0; bases outside the gene matches: 11. The CDR3 DNA follows: TGTGCCAGCTCACCGTCAGGGGGCCCACCGAACACCGGGGAGCTGTTTTTT. This sequence encodes CASSPSGGPPNTGELFF.

J is TRBJ1-4 and V is TRBV30; unclear D gene. The CDR3 is 14 amino acids. V shed 0 bases and J shed 8 bases, with 13 bases lying between them. Germline CDR1 GTSNPN, CDR2 SVGIG (reference sequence). As DNA, the CDR3 is TGTGCCTGGAGTGTACAGAGCAGGAGGGAAAAACTGTTTTTT. This sequence encodes CAWSVQSRREKLFF.

The V call is TRBV7-9, the J call TRBJ2-1; D may be TRBD1 (5 bases). V dropped 7 bases and J dropped 9 bases, with 19 bases sitting between them. This CDR3 has 14 residues. Germline CDR1 and CDR2: SEHNR and FQNEAQ (reference sequence). CDR3 sequence reads: CASTNQGTQGEQFF. The CDR3 DNA reads TGTGCCAGCACCAACCAGGGCACCCAGGGTGAGCAGTTCTTC.

The V call is TRBV6-6, the J call TRBJ2-7, with 7 positions matching TRBD1. The germline V gene has CDR1 MNHNY and CDR2 SVGAGI (reference sequence). The CDR3 has 15 amino acids. V lost 5 bases to trimming and J lost 4 bases; unmatched junction nucleotides: 11. In nucleotides, the CDR3 is TGTGCCAGCAGTAAGCCCGGGACAGTCACATACGAGCAGTACTTC. Amino acid sequence: CASSKPGTVTYEQYF.

V is TRBV7-2 and J is TRBJ2-1; 9 bases agree with TRBD2. CDR3 length equals 16 residues. Germline CDR1 and CDR2: SGHTA and FQGNSA. Trimming took 2 bases from V and 4 from J; bases not matched to a gene: 6. The CDR3 spells CASSLSSGGPYNEQFF. The CDR3 region has the DNA TGTGCCAGCAGCTTAAGTAGCGGGGGCCCATACAATGAGCAGTTCTTC.

Concerning this clone itself: At one of its ends the junction is not consistent with the germline gene, which may arise from a read error. This specimen includes other DNA sequences encoding the same CDR3. This rearrangement joins TRBV28 to TRBJ1-1, with 9 bases identical to TRBD1. Germline CDR1 reads MDHEN; CDR2 reads SYDVKM. The CDR3 loop spans 13 amino acids. The CDR3 reads CASRPGQGSEAFF. CDR3 nucleotides: TGTGCCAGCAGACCTGGACAGGGGAGTGAAGCTTTCTTC. Looking up the rest from reference TRBV28 and TRBJ1-1 gives the full variable domain: DVKVTQSSRYLVKRTGEKVFLECVQDMDHENMFWYRQDPGLGLRLIYFSYDVKMKEKGDIPEGYSVSREKKERFSLILESASTNQTSMYLCASRPGQGSEAFFGQGTRLTVV.

This chain uses TRBV30 with TRBJ2-3, with D maybe TRBD2 (5 bases). This CDR3 region has 14 residues. Trimming took off 8 bases at V and 4 bases at J, with 19 bases between the two ends. Germline lookup yields CDR1 GTSNPN and CDR2 SVGIG (reference sequence). Here the CDR3 reads CAVQPFGVPDTQYF. The CDR3 DNA reads as TGTGCCGTTCAGCCCTTCGGGGTCCCAGATACGCAGTATTTT.

The chain's CDR3 is CASSAGYGYTF. The DNA for the CDR3 is TGTGCCAGCAGTGCTGGTTATGGCTACACCTTC. The chain combines TRBV6-1 with TRBJ1-2, with D uncertain. CDR3 length: 11 amino acids. V was clipped by 4 bases and J by 5 bases, with 5 bases between them. Looked up from germline, CDR1 is MNHNS and CDR2 is SASEGT.

V gene TRBV30 combines with J gene TRBJ1-1, with D maybe TRBD1 (5 bases). Trimming took 6 bases from V and 0 from J, leaving 17 bases between them. The CDR3 is 15 residues long. The germline V gene encodes CDR1 GTSNPN and CDR2 SVGIG (reference sequence). The CDR3 is CACLRAGPLNTEAFF. In nucleotides, the CDR3 is TGTGCCTGTTTGAGAGCAGGGCCCCTGAACACTGAAGCTTTCTTT.

The V and J genes are TRBV7-9 and TRBJ2-2; maybe TRBD2 (6 bases). The germline V and J ends were trimmed by 4 bases and 7 bases, with 13 bases remaining between them. Germline-derived CDR1 and CDR2 are SEHNR and FQNEAQ (reference sequence). The CDR3 sequence is 14 residues long. The CDR3 region is CASSSAGRNGELFF. The DNA of the CDR3 is TGTGCCAGCAGCTCTGCAGGGAGGAACGGGGAGCTGTTTTTT.